This TCR beta chain comes out of a study of cytomegalovirus exposure and HLA in healthy donors. Primers: 60 Vbeta forward and 13 Jbeta reverse. Data came from immunoSEQ multiplex PCR; TCRdb stores just in-frame clones and leaves some out. This table has hundreds of thousands of clones, approximately 82% appearing once. This clone appeared a few times. The antigen remains undetermined. The germline gives CDR1 MNHEY, CDR2 SVGAGI. The V and J ends lost 0 bases and 3 bases, in that order; junction bases with no gene match: 4. The CDR3 loop spans 16 amino acids. Overall study findings and caveats: According to reports, the classifier identified cytomegalovirus status with high specificity and sensitivity. TRBV6-2, TRBV6-3 and some other V segments were unresolvable in 87-base-pair reads. Earlier analysis looked at TCR beta V segments, and most were productive about 90% or about 30% of the time.

The chain recombines TRBV6-5 with TRBJ1-4, with TRBD1 identical over 7 bases. The sequencing sample was made of PBMCs. This receptor was identified in a middle-aged woman in good health and CMV-seronegative. The CDR3 nucleotides read TGTGCCAGCAGTTACTCGAGGACAGGCCCTAATGAAAAACTGTTTTTT. Translating it yields CASSYSRTGPNEKLFF.